The source of this TCR beta chain is a study of T cell responses to AZD1222 COVID-19 vaccine. This clone was counted a single time. Its antigen is unknown. The method was immunoSEQ multiplex PCR; TCRdb's version includes in-frame clones alone and lacks a portion of them. The table has 140,000 to 150,000 clones, 85% to 90% seen once. The CDR3 has 13 amino acids. Per germline, CDR1 LNHDA and CDR2 SQIVND (reference sequence). V lost 9 bases and J lost 1; bases outside the gene matches: 4. General observations from the study: Of the AZD1222 recipients, only five or six were seropositive at baseline. Clonal diversity was possibly underestimated, and the donors were mostly white British, with more females. After the peak T cell response, and only then, were repertoires sampled.

The TCR comes from an adult in good health. The rearrangement uses TRBV19 and TRBJ1-1, with 8 bases identical to TRBD1. Sequencing used peripheral blood, obtained on day 0 of AZD1222 vaccination. CDR3 amino acids: CASKGTGNTEAFF. CDR3 DNA: TGTGCCAGCAAGGGGACAGGGAACACTGAAGCTTTCTTT.